Each of the 11 T cell receptor beta chains below was sequenced from the same sample in a study of shared clonotypes between healthy human individuals. The protocol was immunoSEQ multiplex PCR, while the TCRdb copy is restricted to in-frame clones and leaves out a portion. Here the sample spans 2 million to 2.5 million clones, approximately 90% being singletons. The material sequenced was naive CD4+ T cells from PBMCs. Indicated subset: CD45RA+ positively selected. The receptors here all came from a man aged 18 to 29 in good health. Some clones in this sample may be carry-over from other donors' samples.

V and J are TRBV6-7 and TRBJ2-5; 12 positions agree with TRBD2. TRBV6-7 is identified as an open reading frame with a role that is uncertain. V trimming: 6 bases; J trimming: 5 bases; junction bases outside the gene matches: 4. This CDR3 comprises 14 residues. Written as DNA, the CDR3 is TGTGCCAGCAGCTACGGGACTAGCGGGGAGACCCAGTACTTC. This translates into CASSYGTSGETQYF.

This clone was observed a handful of times. The CDR3 here is CASSQIGREAFF. CDR3 bases: TGTGCCAGCAGCCAAATTGGTCGAGAAGCTTTCTTT. The chain joins TRBV4-2 to TRBJ1-1, with D unresolved. Trimming took 2 bases from V and 8 from J, leaving 9 bases between them. The V gene's germline CDR1 is LGHNA and CDR2 YNFKEQ. This CDR3 region has 12 residues.

The V call is TRBV7-2, the J call TRBJ2-5; TRBD2 matches 10 bases. The J call may not be correct, given that the DNA end is closer to TRBJ2-7. Per the germline V gene, CDR1 is SGHTA and CDR2 is FQGNSA. CDR3 size: 15 residues. The CDR3 region is CASSLRLAGDGEQYF. In nucleotides, the CDR3 is TGTGCCAGCAGCTTAAGGCTAGCGGGAGACGGCGAGCAGTACTTC.

The chain uses TRBV11-2 and TRBJ2-1; D is tentatively TRBD1 or TRBD2 (5 bases each). The CDR3 loop spans 17 amino acids. CDR1 and CDR2 (germline): SGHAT, FQNNGV. V lost 4 bases, J lost 1 base, and 17 bases lay in between. CDR3 sequence: CASSSMWGPISYNEQFF. The CDR3 DNA reads TGTGCCAGCAGCTCTATGTGGGGACCGATTTCCTACAATGAGCAGTTCTTC.

The chain carries TRBV28 and TRBJ2-2, with D tentatively TRBD2 (6 bases). Trimming took 6 bases from V and 7 from J, leaving 12 bases between them. Per the germline V gene, CDR1 is MDHEN and CDR2 is SYDVKM. This CDR3 has 13 residues. This CDR3 is CASSLPGGGELFF. CDR3 DNA: TGTGCCAGCAGCCTGCCCGGGGGCGGGGAGCTGTTTTTT.

The chain employs TRBV6-5 and TRBJ2-5; weak D call: TRBD2 (5 bases). CDR3 length: 14 amino acids. Germline V gene sequence: CDR1 MNHEY, CDR2 SVGAGI. V lost 8 bases to trimming and J lost 7 bases, with 20 bases between them. CDR3 in DNA: TGTGCCAGCGTACCGACGCGACCCCGGGGGACCCAGTACTTC. Protein: CASVPTRPRGTQYF.

The chain links TRBV5-1 to TRBJ2-7; 10 bases match TRBD2. From germline, CDR1 is SGHRS and CDR2 YFSETQ. The V gene end was trimmed by 4 bases and the J gene end by 7 bases; junction bases not matched to a gene: 8. The CDR3 totals 14 residues. CDR3 residues: CASSLAGVSWEQYF. The DNA of the CDR3 is TGCGCCAGCAGCCTAGCGGGGGTTTCCTGGGAGCAGTACTTC.

The chain joins TRBV19 to TRBJ2-3; D not certain. The length of the CDR3 is 16 residues. Germline CDR1 reads LNHDA; CDR2 reads SQIVND (reference sequence). The ends were cut back, 0 bases at V and 0 bases at J, with 10 bases in the middle. CDR3 in DNA: TGTGCCAGTAGTATAGAAGGCACCTCTAGCACAGATACGCAGTATTTT. Encoded protein: CASSIEGTSSTDTQYF.

The rearrangement uses TRBV5-1 and TRBJ2-3; 8 bases line up with TRBD2. After removal of 1 base from V and 0 bases from J, the junction contained 16 bases not matched to a gene. The length of the CDR3 is 20 residues. Per the germline V gene, CDR1 is SGHRS and CDR2 is YFSETQ. As DNA, the CDR3 is TGCGCCAGCAGCTTGTCTGGGTCTAGCGGGCTATTTACTAGCACAGATACGCAGTATTTT. As protein: CASSLSGSSGLFTSTDTQYF.

The chain combines TRBV9 with TRBJ1-1; the D is unclear. Between the trimmed V and J ends, which lost 5 bases and 1 base, there was a span of 18 bases. The CDR3 runs to 16 residues. Germline CDR1 is SGDLS and CDR2 is YYNGEE. The CDR3 DNA follows: TGTGCCAGCAGTCGATTACCTTGGGAGGGGAACACTGAAGCTTTCTTT. It encodes CASSRLPWEGNTEAFF. The complete variable domain, with remaining parts taken from reference TRBV9 and TRBJ1-1, reads DSGVTQTPKHLITATGQRVTLRCSPRSGDLSVYWYQQSLDQGLQFLIQYYNGEERAKGNILERFSAQQFPDLHSELNLSSLELGDSALYFCASSRLPWEGNTEAFFGQGTRLTVV.

The chain has TRBV30 and TRBJ2-1; the match to TRBD2 covers 9 bases. J was trimmed by 7 bases and V by 2 bases; bases with no gene match: 6. Germline CDR1 is GTSNPN and CDR2 is SVGIG (reference sequence). The CDR3 extends over 14 amino acids. Here the CDR3 reads CAWSPRLAGNEQFF. CDR3 DNA sequence: TGTGCCTGGAGTCCCCGCCTAGCGGGAAATGAGCAGTTCTTC.